This T cell receptor (beta chain) emerged from a study of T cells after yellow fever vaccination. There are 14 residues in the CDR3. V shed 4 bases, J shed 7 bases, and the junction held 4 bases outside the gene matches. CDR1 is DFQATT and CDR2 is SNEGSKA in the germline V gene (reference sequence). The table lists this clonotype with many counts. Its antigen remains unknown. Study-level findings and limits: Researchers cautioned that FACS-sorted repertoires could harbor abundant clonotypes contaminating from the bulk population. Once the booster was given, most primary-vaccination clones reappeared, at roughly 96% for CD4 and around 90% for CD8.

By 5'RACE template switching, TCR cDNA was produced, with a universal primer site and UMIs added in the process. Via MiXCR, TCRdb re-called the 5' RACE reads, giving one row per CDR3 protein. This table holds around 300,000 distinct CDR3 sequences, about 4% found once. This specimen was PBMCs, taken 5 days after the yellow fever booster vaccination. The source of this sequence is a man aged 18 to 29 who received the YFV17D yellow fever vaccine. The chain is built from TRBV20-1 and TRBJ1-6; 10 bases map to TRBD1. The CDR3 nucleotides read TGCAGTGCTAAACGGGACAGGGGAAATTCACCCCTCCACTTT. Translated: CSAKRDRGNSPLHF.